The next 3 T cell receptor beta chains were all read from a single sample in a study of blood T cell repertoires in COVID-19. Clones were read by immunoSEQ multiplex PCR, and TCRdb kept only the in-frame ones, dropping some. The repertoire holds about 220,000 clones, with around 80% as singletons. The specimen sequenced was peripheral blood. These receptors were taken from a woman aged 50 to 60 with acute or convalescent COVID-19.

The V gene is TRBV19, the J gene TRBJ1-1; D is perhaps TRBD1 (5 bases). The germline V and J ends were trimmed by 1 base and 4 bases, with 13 bases remaining between them. The CDR3 totals 15 residues. Per germline, CDR1 LNHDA and CDR2 SQIVND (reference sequence). The CDR3 region is CASSIGAAGGTEAFF. CDR3 sequence (DNA): TGTGCCAGTAGTATAGGGGCAGCCGGGGGCACTGAAGCTTTCTTT.

CDR3: CASSRETGEAFF. Written as DNA, the CDR3 is TGTGCCAGTAGTAGAGAAACAGGTGAAGCTTTCTTT. V gene TRBV19 combines with J gene TRBJ1-1; the D gene is possibly TRBD1 (5 bases). V was trimmed by 4 bases and J by 7 bases, leaving 10 bases between them. Looked up from germline, CDR1 is LNHDA and CDR2 is SQIVND (reference sequence). The CDR3 spans 12 residues.

A single count supports this clone. The chain recombines TRBV2 with TRBJ2-5; 9 positions agree with TRBD2. Germline V gene data show CDR1 as SNHLY and CDR2 as FYNNEI. This CDR3 is 14 amino acids long. Trimming removed 7 bases from V and 2 bases from J; junction bases left unmatched: 5. The CDR3 here is CASTRTSAQETQYF. CDR3 sequence (DNA): TGTGCCAGCACCCGGACTAGCGCACAAGAGACCCAGTACTTC.